One sample yielded the 29 T cell receptor beta chains listed below, sequenced in a study of cytomegalovirus exposure and HLA in healthy donors (dated by TCRdb to the late 2010s). Library preparation employed the immunoSEQ multiplex PCR assay. For the multiplex PCR, a mixture combining 60 forward primers for TCR Vbeta segments and 13 reverse primers for TCR Jbeta segments was used. TCRdb stores this immuneACCESS table with in-frame sequences only. Part of the clones is absent; in the studies checked, under half of the shortfall reflects unresolved V genes, and no reason is known for the rest. This sample comprises some 150,000 clones, over 75% of them detected only once. Clones ranked in the top ten supply 2% to 2.5% of the sample. The sample consisted of PBMCs. The origin of the receptors is a man younger than 40 in good health and CMV-seronegative.

This clone was detected once. CDR3 residues: CASSSGVLVNTEAFF. Written as DNA, the CDR3 is TGCGCCAGCAGCTCCGGGGTCCTCGTGAACACTGAAGCTTTCTTT. The chain recombines TRBV5-1 with TRBJ1-1; D is unclear. Per the germline V gene, CDR1 is SGHRS and CDR2 is YFSETQ. Trimming removed 3 bases at V and 0 bases at J, with 12 bases between. The length of the CDR3 is 15 residues.

This sequence joins TRBV28 and TRBJ1-2; TRBD1 matches at 7 bases. The CDR3 contains 12 residues. The germline CDR1 and CDR2 sequences are MDHEN and SYDVKM. J lost 11 bases, V lost 4 bases, and 7 bases had no gene match. The CDR3, as DNA: TGTGCCAGCAGTTGGGCGACAGGGAAGTACACCTTC. Residues: CASSWATGKYTF.

The gene calls are TRBV28 and TRBJ1-6; 9 nucleotides line up with TRBD1. The CDR3 extends over 15 amino acids. The J segment lost 7 bases and the V segment lost 4 bases, leaving 5 bases of the junction unmatched. Germline values: CDR1 MDHEN, CDR2 SYDVKM. CDR3 nucleotides: TGTGCCAGCAGTTCCCGGGACAGGGTAAATTCACCCCTCCACTTT. This translates into CASSSRDRVNSPLHF.

The chain uses TRBV15 and TRBJ1-5, with D unresolved. The CDR3 runs to 14 residues. Trimming shortened V by 5 bases and J by 0 bases, and 8 bases separated the two germline ends. Per germline, CDR1 LNHNV and CDR2 YYDKDF (reference sequence). The CDR3 DNA follows: TGTGCCACCAGCGCAGATTATAGCAATCAGCCCCAGCATTTT. Amino acid sequence: CATSADYSNQPQHF.

The genes are TRBV14 and TRBJ2-1, with 10 bases matching TRBD2. Trimming at V came to 0 bases and at J to 3 bases, leaving 2 bases not matched to a gene. This CDR3 spans 16 amino acids. The germline V gene has CDR1 SGHDN and CDR2 FVKESK. DNA for the CDR3: TGTGCCAGCAGCCAAGATGGACTAGCGGTCTACAATGAGCAGTTCTTC. Protein product: CASSQDGLAVYNEQFF. The whole variable domain, filled in from reference TRBV14 and TRBJ2-1, reads EAGVTQFPSHSVIEKGQTVTLRCDPISGHDNLYWYRRVMGKEIKFLLHFVKESKQDESGMPNNRFLAERTGGTYSTLKVQPAELEDSGVYFCASSQDGLAVYNEQFFGPGTRLTVL.

This clone was counted once. This chain connects TRBV5-1 to TRBJ2-3, with 10 bases fitting TRBD1. J was trimmed by 4 bases and V by 4 bases; bases with no gene match: 3. The CDR3 contains 14 residues. Germline assignment: CDR1 SGHRS and CDR2 YFSETQ. CDR3 sequence (DNA): TGCGCCAGCAGCCAGGGACAGGGGTCAGATACGCAGTATTTT. Translated: CASSQGQGSDTQYF.

The chain uses TRBV6-1 and TRBJ1-2; tentatively, D is TRBD1 (6 bases). The CDR3 runs 13 residues. Germline CDR1 and CDR2: MNHNS and SASEGT. Trimming pared 11 bases from V and 8 bases from J, leaving 21 bases between. The CDR3 sequence: CAVRGQGSWGYTF. The CDR3 nucleotides are TGTGCCGTAAGAGGGCAGGGGTCTTGGGGCTACACCTTC.

The V call is TRBV4-1, the J call TRBJ2-7, with 11 bases matching TRBD2. Unmatched junction bases numbered 9, after V lost 6 bases and J lost 2 bases. The CDR3 is made up of 16 amino acids. Looked up from germline, CDR1 is MGHRA and CDR2 is YSYEKL. CDR3 protein: CASRRTSGSSTYEQYF. For the CDR3, the DNA is TGCGCCAGCAGGCGTACTAGCGGGAGTTCCACCTACGAGCAGTACTTC.

This clone is a singleton in its sample. Here the CDR3 reads CASSYTGTGVEQYF. In DNA form, the CDR3 reads TGTGCCAGCAGTTACACCGGGACAGGGGTCGAGCAGTACTTC. The chain carries TRBV27 and TRBJ2-7; 10 bases are shared with TRBD1. Germline CDR1 MNHEY, CDR2 SMNVEV (reference sequence). CDR3 length: 14 amino acids. V lost 4 bases and J lost 6; bases outside the gene matches: 6.

The chain couples TRBV7-9 to TRBJ1-5; no clear D. Germline V gene sequence: CDR1 SEHNR, CDR2 FQNEAQ (reference sequence). This CDR3 region has 15 residues. V was trimmed by 0 bases and J by 9 bases, leaving 15 bases between them. In nucleotides, the CDR3 is TGTGCCAGCAGCTTAGCCGAGGGCCCCCTGGGGCCCCAGCATTTT. Protein product: CASSLAEGPLGPQHF.

V usage is TRBV6-5 and J usage is TRBJ2-7; TRBD2 might be the D (6 bases). V lost 4 bases, J lost 3 bases, and 10 bases lay in between. Germline lookup yields CDR1 MNHEY and CDR2 SVGAGI. This CDR3 comprises 13 residues. DNA of the CDR3: TGTGCCAGCAGTTCCGGACTAATCTACGAGCAGTACTTC. Translating it yields CASSSGLIYEQYF.

This clone was seen a few times. The rearrangement uses TRBV5-1 and TRBJ2-7, with TRBD1 identical over 9 bases. CDR1 SGHRS and CDR2 YFSETQ come from the germline V gene. There are 14 residues in the CDR3. Trimming took 4 bases from V and 3 from J; bases not matched to a gene: 5. The CDR3: CASSTQGQGYEQYF. In nucleotides, the CDR3 is TGCGCCAGCAGCACCCAGGGACAGGGCTACGAGCAGTACTTC.

The chain couples TRBV6-6 to TRBJ2-7; 7 bases agree with TRBD2. The V gene end was trimmed by 6 bases and the J gene end by 7 bases; junction bases not matched to a gene: 12. The CDR3 extends over 14 amino acids. Germline lookup yields CDR1 MNHNY and CDR2 SVGAGI (reference sequence). This CDR3 reads CASRRRETFGEQYF. CDR3 nucleotide sequence: TGTGCCAGCAGAAGGCGGGAGACCTTTGGTGAGCAGTACTTC.

This clone was counted once. The chain joins TRBV5-1 to TRBJ2-3; 12 positions agree with TRBD2. J lost 5 bases, V lost 3 bases, and 10 bases had no gene match. CDR1 is SGHRS, CDR2 YFSETQ, per germline. The CDR3 loop spans 17 amino acids. The CDR3 loop is CASSSGRLAGVVDTQYF. The DNA for the CDR3 is TGCGCCAGCAGCTCCGGTCGACTAGCGGGAGTGGTAGATACGCAGTATTTT.

The rearrangement links TRBV6-6 to TRBJ2-7, with D uncertain. The CDR3 totals 12 residues. Germline CDR1 is MNHNY and CDR2 is SVGAGI (reference sequence). V was trimmed by 2 bases and J by 4 bases, leaving 6 bases between them. CDR3 DNA sequence: TGTGCCAGCAGTTACGGTACTTACGAGCAGTACTTC. Its protein product is CASSYGTYEQYF.

The chain couples TRBV5-1 to TRBJ2-4, with a possible D match to TRBD2 (6 bases). Trimming took 0 bases from V and 3 from J, leaving 10 bases between them. Germline CDR1 reads SGHRS; CDR2 reads YFSETQ. There are 15 residues in the CDR3. The CDR3 reads CASSLDGGGKNIQYF. In DNA, the CDR3 is TGCGCCAGCAGCTTGGACGGGGGAGGCAAAAACATTCAGTACTTC.

This sequence joins TRBV28 and TRBJ1-1, with D hard to call. The CDR3 covers 11 residues. Germline V lookup: CDR1 MDHEN, CDR2 SYDVKM. V was clipped by 8 bases and J by 5 bases, with 9 bases between them. The CDR3 sequence: CASLSGTEAFF. The CDR3 DNA reads TGTGCCAGCTTAAGCGGGACTGAAGCTTTCTTT.

This chain uses TRBV5-4 with TRBJ2-2, with 8 bases identical to TRBD1. The CDR3 is 16 residues long. From germline, CDR1 is SGHNT and CDR2 YYREEE (reference sequence). V shed 2 bases and J 0 bases; nucleotides not matched to a gene: 3. The DNA of the CDR3 is TGTGCCAGCAGCTTCGCAGGGGGCCCGAACACCGGGGAGCTGTTTTTT. Translation gives CASSFAGGPNTGELFF.

The gene calls are TRBV27 and TRBJ2-1; 7 bases are a match to TRBD1. This CDR3 comprises 14 residues. Per germline, CDR1 MNHEY and CDR2 SMNVEV (reference sequence). Trimming took 8 bases from V and 6 from J; bases not matched to a gene: 10. The CDR3 DNA is TGTGCCAGCTCCCGGGACAGCGGCGTCAATGAGCAGTTCTTC. Amino acid sequence: CASSRDSGVNEQFF.

V gene TRBV7-3 combines with J gene TRBJ2-1; tentatively, D is TRBD2 (5 bases). The CDR3 is 14 residues long. The ends were cut back, 1 base at V and 8 bases at J, with 12 bases in the middle. CDR1 is SGHTA, CDR2 FQGTGA, per germline. The CDR3 nucleotides read TGTGCCAGCAGCTTAATCCCTAGCAAGGATGAGCAGTTCTTC. Protein product: CASSLIPSKDEQFF.

V and J are TRBV2 and TRBJ2-7, with D tentatively TRBD2 (5 bases). This CDR3 has 12 residues. CDR1 and CDR2 (germline): SNHLY, FYNNEI. The V end lost 5 bases, the J end lost 5 bases, and 10 bases lay between the germline ends. The CDR3 region has the DNA TGTGCCAGCAGTAGTCCCGGGGACGAGCAGTACTTC. Its protein is CASSSPGDEQYF.

This sequence joins TRBV5-1 and TRBJ2-1; 9 bases line up with TRBD1. The V gene end was trimmed by 4 bases and the J gene end by 8 bases; junction bases not matched to a gene: 16. This CDR3 has 17 amino acids. Germline V CDR1 and CDR2: SGHRS, YFSETQ. The CDR3 loop reads CASSPYHRTGAAYEQFF. As DNA, the CDR3 is TGCGCCAGCAGCCCATACCATAGGACAGGGGCCGCCTATGAGCAGTTCTTC.

The chain employs TRBV6-5 and TRBJ2-2; 10 bases agree with TRBD1. The J segment lost 7 bases and the V segment lost 2 bases, leaving 4 bases of the junction unmatched. The CDR3 loop spans 15 amino acids. Looked up from germline, CDR1 is MNHEY and CDR2 is SVGAGI. The CDR3 nucleotides are TGTGCCAGCAGTTACCCGGGACAGGGGAACGGGGAGCTGTTTTTT. It specifies CASSYPGQGNGELFF.

V usage is TRBV11-2 and J usage is TRBJ2-7, with TRBD1 matching over 8 bases. The CDR3 loop spans 15 amino acids. V dropped 0 bases and J dropped 4; count of bases not matched to a gene: 5. Germline V lookup: CDR1 SGHAT, CDR2 FQNNGV. The CDR3 DNA follows: TGTGCCAGCAGCTTAGATCGAGGACAGGGTTACGAGCAGTACTTC. It encodes CASSLDRGQGYEQYF.

This sequence joins TRBV4-1 and TRBJ2-7; D possibly corresponds to TRBD2 (6 bases). The V end lost 1 base, the J end lost 6 bases, and 22 bases lay between the germline ends. In germline, CDR1 is MGHRA, CDR2 YSYEKL. The CDR3 runs to 17 residues. CDR3 protein: CASSQVPRRGTSREQYF. Written as DNA, the CDR3 is TGCGCCAGCAGCCAAGTACCTAGACGAGGAACTAGCCGCGAGCAGTACTTC.

The chain combines TRBV10-2 with TRBJ2-7; the match to TRBD1 covers 7 bases. The junction had 11 bases not matched to a gene; V was cut back by 5 bases and J by 7 bases. Germline CDR1 is WSHSY and CDR2 is SAAADI. The CDR3 is 14 residues long. The CDR3: CASSPQGRGGEQYF. The CDR3 DNA sequence: TGCGCCAGCAGTCCACAGGGGCGTGGGGGTGAGCAGTACTTC.

The V call is TRBV6-5, the J call TRBJ2-2, with D unresolved. Germline-derived CDR1 and CDR2 are MNHEY and SVGAGI. The germline V and J ends were trimmed by 5 bases and 6 bases, with 13 bases remaining between them. The CDR3 sequence is 14 residues long. In DNA, the CDR3 is TGTGCCAGCAGTGGGCCGAGCATTGCCGGGGAGCTGTTTTTT. The encoded protein is CASSGPSIAGELFF.

The chain employs TRBV12-1 and TRBJ2-7; no DNA check was done on the table's D call, TRBD2. TRBV12-1 is noted as a pseudogene. This CDR3 has 9 amino acids. CDR3 coding DNA: TGTGCCAGCCCCTGCGAGCAGTACTTC. Its translation: CASPCEQYF.

The chain combines TRBV19 with TRBJ1-1; 9 nucleotides align to TRBD1. CDR3 size: 16 residues. The V segment lost 6 bases and the J segment 2 bases; nucleotides outside the gene matches: 10. Germline V lookup: CDR1 LNHDA, CDR2 SQIVND (reference sequence). CDR3 DNA: TGTGCCAGTAGCTATAGACCGGACAGGGGAAACACTGAAGCTTTCTTT. As protein: CASSYRPDRGNTEAFF. The whole variable domain, filled in from reference TRBV19 and TRBJ1-1, reads DGGITQSPKYLFRKEGQNVTLSCEQNLNHDAMYWYRQDPGQGLRLIYYSQIVNDFQKGDIAEGYSVSREKKESFPLTVTSAQKNPTAFYLCASSYRPDRGNTEAFFGQGTRLTVV.